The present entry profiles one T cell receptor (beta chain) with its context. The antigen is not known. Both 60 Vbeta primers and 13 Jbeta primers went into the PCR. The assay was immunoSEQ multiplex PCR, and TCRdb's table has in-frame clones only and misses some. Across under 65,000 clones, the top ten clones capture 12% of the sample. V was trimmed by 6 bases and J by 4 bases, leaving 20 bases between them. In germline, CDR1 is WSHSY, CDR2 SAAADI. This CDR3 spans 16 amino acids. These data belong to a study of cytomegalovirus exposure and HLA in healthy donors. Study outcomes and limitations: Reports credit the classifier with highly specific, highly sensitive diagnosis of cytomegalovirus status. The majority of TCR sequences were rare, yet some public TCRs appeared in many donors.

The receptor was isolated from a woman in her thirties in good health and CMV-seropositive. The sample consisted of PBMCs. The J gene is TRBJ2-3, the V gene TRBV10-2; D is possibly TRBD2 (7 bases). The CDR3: CASRSSRGGASDTQYF. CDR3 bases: TGCGCCAGCAGGTCGAGTAGGGGGGGGGCATCAGATACGCAGTATTTT.